These T cell receptor beta chains were read from a single sample in a study of T cells in Graves' hyperthyroidism and ophthalmopathy. TCRdb recomputed calls from the multiplex PCR reads with MiXCR, one row per CDR3 protein. The table records 600,000 to 850,000 distinct CDR3 sequences, over 15% of them present only once. Sequencing was done on a sample of blood. Every receptor here comes from a woman in her forties or fifties with Graves' hyperthyroidism that later progressed to Graves' ophthalmopathy. Each CDR3 is given with its conserved first and last residue. The order of the fields is V gene, clone size, J gene, D gene, CDR3 DNA, CDR3 protein. A D gene is named only where the DNA matches it firmly. Expanded clones get a size class; other rows say once, few or many, or leave the size out.

TRBV11-3,many,TRBJ1-2,TRBD1,TGTGCCAGCAGCTCTGGGACAGGCGATGGCTACACCTTC,CASSSGTGDGYTF
TRBV15,.,TRBJ1-2,TRBD1,TGTGCCACCAGCAGACCCTGGACAGGGGATGGCTACACCTTC,CATSRPWTGDGYTF
TRBV7-8,few,TRBJ1-2,.,TGTGCCAGCAGCTCGGGCGACTTAAACTATGGCTACACCTTC,CASSSGDLNYGYTF
TRBV4-3,.,TRBJ2-7,.,TGCGCCAGCAGCCAAGACTCGTTGACAGACTACGAGCAGTACTTC,CASSQDSLTDYEQYF
TRBV5-6,.,TRBJ2-1,.,TGTGCCAGCAGCTTGGACAGGCTCTATGAGCAGTTCTTC,CASSLDRLYEQFF
TRBV12-3/TRBV12-4,.,TRBJ2-1,TRBD2,TGTGCCAGCAGACCTACTAGCGGGGGGCCTGGTGAGCAGTTCTTC,CASRPTSGGPGEQFF
TRBV7-9,many,TRBJ1-1,.,TGTGCCAGCAGCTTATGGGGGGACACTGAAGCTTTCTTT,CASSLWGDTEAFF
TRBV20-1,many,TRBJ2-7,TRBD1,TGCAGTGGTAGAGGACAGGGGTTAGACGAGCAGTACTTC,CSGRGQGLDEQYF
TRBV27,.,TRBJ2-7,.,TGTGCCAGCAGTCTTTCAGCCTACTACGAGCAGTACTTC,CASSLSAYYEQYF
TRBV7-3,many,TRBJ2-5,.,TGTGCCAGCAGCTCCACAGGGATCGTCGGGGAGACCCAGTACTTC,CASSSTGIVGETQYF
TRBV24-1,many,TRBJ1-5,TRBD1,TGTGCCCAGGGGGCCATCGGGAGCAATCAGCCCCAGCATTTT,CAQGAIGSNQPQHF
TRBV5-1,.,TRBJ2-7,.,TGCGCCAGCAGCTTAGGATCGGGGGAGCAGTACTTC,CASSLGSGEQYF
TRBV5-1,many,TRBJ2-3,.,TGTGCCAGCAGCTTAGTTGGGGTTGGAACAGATACGCAGTATTTT,CASSLVGVGTDTQYF
TRBV18,many,TRBJ2-3,.,TGTGCCAGCTCACCAGGGGTTGGAGATACGCAGTATTTT,CASSPGVGDTQYF
TRBV12-3/TRBV12-4,.,TRBJ2-2,.,TGTGCCAGCAGTTGGGTCCTGAACACCGGGGAGCTGTTTTTT,CASSWVLNTGELFF
TRBV6-1,few,TRBJ2-7,.,TGTGCCAGCAGTCTCAGACAGAGCTCCTACGAGCAGTACTTC,CASSLRQSSYEQYF